Shown below are 22 T cell receptor beta chains from a single sample sequenced in a study of glioma-infiltrating T cells after dendritic cell vaccination. Time point indicated: after dendritic cell vaccination, including at tumor progression/relapse. The table came from immunoSEQ multiplex PCR; TCRdb's copy has only in-frame clones and leaves some out. This table holds approximately 92,000 clones, 65% to 85% found once. The material sequenced was blood, taken after dendritic cell vaccination. All receptors come from a human donor with glioblastoma.

CDR3 sequence: CASSLGTSGPDNEQFF. The CDR3 DNA is TGTGCCAGCAGCTTGGGGACTAGCGGTCCCGACAATGAGCAGTTCTTC. The rearrangement joins TRBV11-3 to TRBJ2-1; 11 nucleotides align to TRBD2. Germline CDR1 is SGHNT and CDR2 is YENEEA. With V trimmed by 3 bases and J by 5 bases, 6 bases remained unmatched. This CDR3 has 16 residues.

In regard to this clone: Relative to the germline gene, one junction end is altered; a read error may explain this. J is TRBJ1-2 and V is TRBV7-7; D is unresolved. Germline lookup yields CDR1 SSHAT and CDR2 FNYEAQ (reference sequence). The CDR3 extends over 12 amino acids. DNA of the CDR3: TGTGCTAGCAGCGGGCTACATTCGGGCTACACCTTC. Translated: CASSGLHSGYTF.

The chain combines TRBV28 with TRBJ1-5; D is undetermined. There are 18 residues in the CDR3. Trimming cost V 8 bases and J 0 bases, with 23 bases left between them. The germline gives CDR1 MDHEN, CDR2 SYDVKM. The CDR3 nucleotides are TGTGCCAGCGGCCCCCGGCGGAGAGAGGAACTTAGCAATCAGCCCCAGCATTTT. Residues: CASGPRRREELSNQPQHF.

This chain links TRBV5-8 with TRBJ2-7, with 8 bases identical to TRBD2. V was clipped by 6 bases and J by 7 bases; unmatched bases: 9. Germline-derived CDR1 and CDR2 are SGHTS and YDEGEE. This CDR3 is built from 13 residues. DNA for the CDR3: TGTGCCAGCACTTCCGCACCGGGGGGGGAGCAGTACTTC. Its protein product is CASTSAPGGEQYF.

This chain joins TRBV30 and TRBJ1-6; TRBD1 is a possible D gene (5 bases). The germline V and J ends were trimmed by 3 bases and 9 bases, with 12 bases remaining between them. This CDR3 is built from 13 residues. Germline V gene data show CDR1 as GTSNPN and CDR2 as SVGIG (reference sequence). The CDR3 spells CAWRGQGGSPLHF. CDR3 in DNA: TGTGCCTGGAGGGGTCAGGGAGGTTCACCCCTCCACTTT.

The chain carries TRBV19 and TRBJ2-3; 9 bases map to TRBD1. CDR1 is LNHDA, CDR2 SQIVND, per germline (reference sequence). V shed 6 bases and J 8 bases; nucleotides not matched to a gene: 9. The CDR3 runs to 14 residues. CDR3 sequence reads: CASSPGQGLPTQYF. As DNA, the CDR3 is TGTGCCAGTAGCCCGGGACAGGGACTGCCTACGCAGTATTTT.

The chain is built from TRBV4-2 and TRBJ2-1; 8 bases are shared with TRBD1. Trimming removed 8 bases from V and 4 bases from J; junction bases left unmatched: 7. CDR1 and CDR2 from the germline V gene are LGHNA and YNFKEQ. This CDR3 spans 14 amino acids. The CDR3 reads CASGGQGGYNEQFF. The CDR3 DNA sequence: TGTGCCAGCGGCGGACAGGGTGGGTACAATGAGCAGTTCTTC.

V gene TRBV2 combines with J gene TRBJ1-2, with 7 nucleotides matching TRBD1. CDR1 SNHLY and CDR2 FYNNEI come from the germline V gene. Trimming cost V 4 bases and J 10 bases; bases outside gene matches: 9. The CDR3 has 13 amino acids. CDR3: CASSGQGRFSYTF. CDR3 DNA sequence: TGTGCCAGCAGTGGACAGGGACGGTTCTCCTACACCTTC.

The chain combines TRBV23-1 with TRBJ1-4, with no clear D. TRBV23-1 is reported as an ORF; its role is uncertain. V was trimmed by 4 bases and J by 0 bases, leaving 18 bases between them. The CDR3 covers 18 residues. CDR3 amino acids: CASSPIVKSDSTNEKLFF. In DNA, the CDR3 is TGCGCCAGCAGTCCAATCGTAAAGTCTGACTCAACTAATGAAAAACTGTTTTTT.

There are many counts of this clone. This chain links TRBV4-2 with TRBJ2-7, with TRBD2 matching 8 bases. This CDR3 is 17 amino acids long. Germline V gene lookup returns CDR1 LGHNA and CDR2 YNFKEQ. V was clipped by 0 bases and J by 0 bases; unmatched bases: 7. CDR3 sequence (DNA): TGTGCCAGCAGCCAAGATTTAGGCGGGAGGTACTCCTACGAGCAGTACTTC. This sequence encodes CASSQDLGGRYSYEQYF.

The chain couples TRBV7-9 to TRBJ2-1; 10 bases agree with TRBD2. The CDR3 length is 17 residues. In germline, CDR1 is SEHNR, CDR2 FQNEAQ (reference sequence). V shed 3 bases, J shed 1 base, and the junction held 6 bases outside the gene matches. Here the CDR3 DNA reads TGTGCCAGCAGCTTCCGAAGACTAGCGGGTTCCTACAATGAGCAGTTCTTC. Translated: CASSFRRLAGSYNEQFF.

The chain employs TRBV5-6 and TRBJ2-3, with 9 bases that match TRBD2. The CDR3 has 15 residues. J lost 3 bases, V lost 0 bases, and 2 bases had no gene match. Germline CDR1 is SGHDT and CDR2 is YYEEEE. CDR3 residues: CASSLGSGGTDTQYF. The CDR3 DNA sequence: TGTGCCAGCAGCTTGGGTAGCGGGGGTACAGATACGCAGTATTTT.

The chain uses TRBV12-2 and TRBJ2-7; no DNA check was done on the table's D call, TRBD1. TRBV12-2 is marked as a pseudogene. The CDR3 has 21 residues. The CDR3 here is CASRSSMGSACITGYSYEQYF. CDR3 DNA: TGTGCAAGTCGCTCAAGCATGGGTTCGGCTTGTATTACAGGCTACTCCTACGAGCAGTACTTC.

CDR3 in amino acids: CASNIAYSNQPQHF. The CDR3 coding sequence is TGTGCCAGCAACATAGCTTATAGCAATCAGCCCCAGCATTTT. The chain combines TRBV2 with TRBJ1-5; D is uncertain. V lost 7 bases to trimming and J lost 0 bases, with 10 bases between them. The CDR3 has 14 residues. Germline assignment: CDR1 SNHLY and CDR2 FYNNEI.

V and J are TRBV27 and TRBJ2-5, with D tentatively TRBD2 (6 bases). The J call could be wrong; TRBJ2-7 is a better fit for the DNA end. Looked up from germline, CDR1 is MNHEY and CDR2 is SMNVEV (reference sequence). The CDR3 contains 14 residues. CDR3 sequence (DNA): TGTGCCAGCAGACCGGGGGACGGAGGCTACGAGCAGTACTTC. It is translated as CASRPGDGGYEQYF.

This clone has a single count. This chain connects TRBV6-1 to TRBJ1-4; D is undetermined. Trimming pared 3 bases from V and 3 bases from J, leaving 5 bases between. Germline loops: CDR1 MNHNS, CDR2 SASEGT. The CDR3 is 13 amino acids. CDR3 residues: CASSDLPNEKLFF. In DNA, the CDR3 is TGTGCCAGCAGTGACCTCCCTAATGAAAAACTGTTTTTT.

The chain links TRBV28 to TRBJ2-1; 10 bases map to TRBD2. Trimming took 3 bases from V and 6 from J; bases not matched to a gene: 11. From germline, CDR1 is MDHEN and CDR2 SYDVKM. The CDR3 length is 17 residues. The CDR3: CASSLAGVGLAVNEQFF. CDR3 coding DNA: TGTGCCAGCAGTTTGGCGGGAGTCGGACTAGCGGTCAATGAGCAGTTCTTC.

The rearrangement links TRBV9 to TRBJ1-2; D is undetermined. Between the trimmed V and J ends, which lost 6 bases and 2 bases, there was a span of 14 bases. Germline CDR1 and CDR2: SGDLS and YYNGEE. The CDR3 is made up of 14 amino acids. Written as DNA, the CDR3 is TGTGCCAGCACGGAGGGAGGGTACAACTATGGCTACACCTTC. This codes for CASTEGGYNYGYTF.

This clone has a single count. The genes are TRBV7-9 and TRBJ2-7, with TRBD2 as a possible D gene (5 bases). The CDR3 spans 12 residues. Germline V gene sequence: CDR1 SEHNR, CDR2 FQNEAQ (reference sequence). V dropped 3 bases and J dropped 3 bases, with 6 bases sitting between them. The CDR3 bases are TGTGCCAGCAGCTTTAGCGACTACGAGCAGTACTTC. Its translation: CASSFSDYEQYF.

The chain joins TRBV5-1 to TRBJ1-2, with 10 bases lining up with TRBD1. Germline V gene sequence: CDR1 SGHRS, CDR2 YFSETQ. V lost 2 bases to trimming and J lost 2 bases; unmatched junction nucleotides: 9. The CDR3 contains 17 residues. CDR3 in DNA: TGCGCCAGCAGCTTTATTACTGGGACAGGGGAAAACTATGGCTACACCTTC. Translating gives CASSFITGTGENYGYTF.

The CDR3 nucleotides are TGTGCCAGTATGGGGACAGGAGACATTCAGTACTTC. It yields the protein CASMGTGDIQYF. The chain links TRBV19 to TRBJ2-4, with TRBD1 matching over 8 bases. The germline V gene has CDR1 LNHDA and CDR2 SQIVND (reference sequence). V shed 7 bases and J 8 bases; nucleotides not matched to a gene: 4. The CDR3 spans 12 residues.

The genes are TRBV18 and TRBJ2-7, with D possibly matching TRBD1 (6 bases). The germline V gene has CDR1 KGHSH and CDR2 LQKENI. V was clipped by 1 base and J by 3 bases, with 22 bases between them. The CDR3 is made up of 18 amino acids. The CDR3 DNA reads TGTGCCAGCTCACCACGCCGGGCCACAGGGTTGGGTGGCTACGAGCAGTACTTC. It specifies CASSPRRATGLGGYEQYF.